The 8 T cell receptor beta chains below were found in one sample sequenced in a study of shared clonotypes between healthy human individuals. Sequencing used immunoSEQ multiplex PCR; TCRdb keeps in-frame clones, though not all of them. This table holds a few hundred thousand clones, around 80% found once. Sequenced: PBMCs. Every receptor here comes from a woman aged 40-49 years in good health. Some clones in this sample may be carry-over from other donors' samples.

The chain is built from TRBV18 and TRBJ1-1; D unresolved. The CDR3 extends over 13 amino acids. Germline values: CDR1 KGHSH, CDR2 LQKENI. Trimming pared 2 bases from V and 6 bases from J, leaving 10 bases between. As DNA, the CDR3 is TGTGCCAGCTCACCAGCGGCTAGGGCTGAAGCTTTCTTT. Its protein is CASSPAARAEAFF.

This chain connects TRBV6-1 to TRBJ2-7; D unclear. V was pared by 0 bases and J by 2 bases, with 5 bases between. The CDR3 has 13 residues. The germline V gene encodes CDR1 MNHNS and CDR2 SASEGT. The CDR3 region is CASSEAPAYEQYF. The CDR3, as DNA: TGTGCCAGCAGTGAAGCTCCAGCCTACGAGCAGTACTTC.

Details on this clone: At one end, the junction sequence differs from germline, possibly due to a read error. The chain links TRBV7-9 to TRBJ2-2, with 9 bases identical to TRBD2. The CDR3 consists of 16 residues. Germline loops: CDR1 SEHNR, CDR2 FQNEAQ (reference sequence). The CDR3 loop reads CASSVAGEDHTGELFF. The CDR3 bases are TGTGCCAGCAGCGTAGCGGGAGAGGATCATACCGGGGAGCTGTTTTTT.

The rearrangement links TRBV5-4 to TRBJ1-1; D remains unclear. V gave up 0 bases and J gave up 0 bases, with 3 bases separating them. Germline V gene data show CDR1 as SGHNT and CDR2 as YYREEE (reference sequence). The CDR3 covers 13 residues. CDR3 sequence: CASSLGVNTEAFF. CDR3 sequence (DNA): TGTGCCAGCAGCTTGGGCGTGAACACTGAAGCTTTCTTT. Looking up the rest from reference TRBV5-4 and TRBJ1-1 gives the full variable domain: ETGVTQSPTHLIKTRGQQVTLRCSSQSGHNTVSWYQQALGQGPQFIFQYYREEENGRGNFPPRFSGLQFPNYSSELNVNALELDDSALYLCASSLGVNTEAFFGQGTRLTVV.

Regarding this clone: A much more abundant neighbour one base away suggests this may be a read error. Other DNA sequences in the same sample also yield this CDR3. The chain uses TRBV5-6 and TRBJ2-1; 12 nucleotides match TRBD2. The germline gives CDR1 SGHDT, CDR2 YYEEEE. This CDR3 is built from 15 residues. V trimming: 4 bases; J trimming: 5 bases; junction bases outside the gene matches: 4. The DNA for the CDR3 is TGTGCCAGCAGCCCCCGGACTAGCGGGAACAATGAGCAGTTCTTC. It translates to CASSPRTSGNNEQFF. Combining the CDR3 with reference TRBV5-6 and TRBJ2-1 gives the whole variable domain DAGVTQSPTHLIKTRGQQVTLRCSPKSGHDTVSWYQQALGQGPQFIFQYYEEEERQRGNFPDRFSGHQFPNYSSELNVNALLLGDSALYLCASSPRTSGNNEQFFGPGTRLTVL.

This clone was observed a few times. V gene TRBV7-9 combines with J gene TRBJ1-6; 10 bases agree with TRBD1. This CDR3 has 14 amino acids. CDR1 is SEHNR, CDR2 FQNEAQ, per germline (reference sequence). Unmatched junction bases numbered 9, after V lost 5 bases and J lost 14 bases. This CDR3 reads CASSQGTGDLTLHF. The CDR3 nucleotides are TGTGCCAGCAGCCAAGGGACAGGGGACCTCACCCTCCACTTT.

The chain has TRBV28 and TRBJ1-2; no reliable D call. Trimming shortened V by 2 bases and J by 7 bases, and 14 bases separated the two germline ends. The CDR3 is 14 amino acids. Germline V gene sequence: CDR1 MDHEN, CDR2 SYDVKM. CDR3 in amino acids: CASSLVGAGRGYTF. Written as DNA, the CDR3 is TGTGCCAGCAGTTTAGTGGGAGCTGGTCGTGGCTACACCTTC.

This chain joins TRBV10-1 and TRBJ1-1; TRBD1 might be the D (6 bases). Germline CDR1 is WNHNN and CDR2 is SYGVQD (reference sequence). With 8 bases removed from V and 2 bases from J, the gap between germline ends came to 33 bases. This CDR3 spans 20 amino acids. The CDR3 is CASRHQTGTPDGESNTEAFF. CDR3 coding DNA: TGCGCCAGCCGCCATCAAACCGGGACACCCGATGGAGAATCAAACACTGAAGCTTTCTTT.